This TCR beta chain comes out of a study of blood T cell repertoires in COVID-19 (dated by TCRdb to 2019 to 2021). Concerning the study at large: The collaborator samples originated in the United States, Italy and Spain and spanned the acute and convalescent phases of COVID-19. The material from the prospective study consisted of cDNA or gDNA derived from T cells, B-cell-depleted T cells, or PBMCs. The sample metadata nearly always contained a de-identified subject ID, COVID-19 status, age in years and sex. A freely available public database, intended as a resource for researchers studying the immune response to SARS-CoV-2, is where the repertoires were released. Samples came from the ongoing ImmuneRACE study (first 160 participants) plus 1,254 subjects from 6 global collaborators. Subjects who had been exposed to COVID-19, were actively infected with it, or had recovered from it provided the deeply sampled blood TCRbeta repertoires that made up the dataset. HLA class I and class II types, where available, came from metadata supplied by the sample provider rather than from assay-based typing. What the work shows at the level of the full study, not this receptor alone: How much clinical and demographic metadata was included differed by source and by participant, and the metadata was provided uncurated.

A remark on this clone: The clone's antigen remains unknown. No base quality information exists; no much larger clone differs at one position.

Spanning cysteine to phenylalanine, the CDR3 consists of 13 amino acids. Just CDR3 DNA is preserved here, 39 bases in frame from base 1. The germline V end is reduced by 10 bases and the J end by 2 bases; junction bases left unmatched: 7. CDR1 and CDR2 are drawn from the germline V gene: SNHLY, FYNNEI. TCRbeta CDR3 regions were amplified from genomic DNA by means of the immunoSEQ Assay, a bias-controlled multiplex PCR. In the original analysis: The number of nucleated cells in each sample was estimated from the amplification of reference gene primers within the assay. To quantify the absolute abundance of each unique TCRbeta CDR3 rearrangement, sequence reads were collapsed and filtered. Productive Simpson clonality was computed per sample as the square root of Simpson's diversity index over productive rearrangements. In TCRdb, the immuneACCESS table is reduced to in-frame sequences with V and J assigned. These tables do not hold every clone; where another copy was compared, an unresolved V gene accounts for under half, and the others remain unexplained. The V and J calls and clone size are taken from that table; D and trimming were inferred from the DNA. The sample has a few hundred thousand clones on record, approximately 85% of them singletons. The ten biggest clones cover about 2% of the sample.

Participants in the prospective study were enrolled through a virtual design, were aged 18 to 89 years, and lived in 24 United States geographic areas. In the prospective study, cohorts were assigned on the basis of participant-reported clinical history obtained from a screening survey and a study questionnaire. Recovered participants in ImmuneRACE Cohort 3 were defined as having two consecutive negative NP/OP PCR tests, clearance from a healthcare professional, or resolution of symptoms. Each participant in the prospective study had whole blood, serum and a nasopharyngeal or oropharyngeal swab collected by mobile phlebotomists. Additional blood draws and questionnaires over an approximately 2-month period could optionally be provided by prospective study participants. Blood samples from the prospective study were shipped frozen or at room temperature prior to DNA extraction.

The material sequenced was PBMCs or T cells enriched from blood (not recorded which). This TCR was sampled from a man aged 25 to 40 who had recovered from COVID-19. The rearrangement joined TRBV2 to TRBJ2-7, and TRBD2 matches 8 of the central bases. Here the CDR3 is given as CATRRGATYEQYF. The bases are TGTGCCACCAGGCGGGGGGCCACCTACGAGCAGTACTTC.